Shown below are 30 T cell receptor beta chains from a single sample sequenced in a study of neurological immune-mediated disorders (dated by TCRdb to the late 2010s). The library was produced with 5' RACE. Sequenced on an Illumina HiSeq 2500. The public reads were run again by TCRdb, first through fastp at Q25 and then through MiXCR, and only productive beta chains were kept. Rows with one shared CDR3 protein collapse into an entry with the most common genes and DNA. The sample table contains 15,000 to 20,000 distinct CDR3 sequences; only one count was recorded for about 15% of them. Almost 8% of the sample rests with the top ten. Material: CD4+ T cells from blood. All receptors come from a woman aged 55 to 70 with HTLV-1-associated myelopathy (HAM/TSP).

At least ten counts were recorded for this clonotype. This chain uses TRBV5-1 with TRBJ1-3; a weak D match, TRBD1 (6 bases). Germline loops: CDR1 SGHRS, CDR2 YFSETQ. The V end was cut by 2 bases, the J end by 7 bases, with 16 bases between. This CDR3 is built from 15 residues. In nucleotides, the CDR3 is TGCGCCAGCAGCTTTGGGGCAGGGGAAAGGAACACCATATATTTT. This translates into CASSFGAGERNTIYF.

This clonotype was counted at least ten times. The chain carries TRBV7-9 and TRBJ2-1, with 9 bases aligning to TRBD1. This CDR3 is built from 17 residues. V lost 2 bases to trimming and J lost 7 bases; unmatched junction nucleotides: 12. CDR1 and CDR2 from the germline V gene are SEHNR and FQNEAQ (reference sequence). The DNA of the CDR3 is TGTGCCAGCAGCTTAAATACAGGGGGCGCGGGGTGGAATGAGCAGTTCTTC. It codes for CASSLNTGGAGWNEQFF.

At least ten counts were recorded for this clonotype. The J gene is TRBJ1-5, the V gene TRBV12-3 or TRBV12-4; the match to TRBD1 covers 9 bases. The V and J ends lost 6 bases and 3 bases, in that order; junction bases with no gene match: 6. This CDR3 contains 15 residues. The CDR3 DNA is TGTGCCAGCAGCTCGGACAGGGGCGTCAATCAGCCCCAGCATTTT. It encodes CASSSDRGVNQPQHF.

Many counts were recorded for this clonotype. The rearrangement joins TRBV7-2 to TRBJ2-7; D may be TRBD2 (5 bases). This CDR3 is 15 amino acids long. Trimming took off 1 base at V and 4 bases at J, with 14 bases between the two ends. From germline, CDR1 is SGHTA and CDR2 FQGNSA. CDR3 sequence reads: CASSLGPLVRYEQYF. The CDR3 nucleotides read TGTGCCAGCAGCTTAGGACCACTAGTTCGGTACGAGCAGTACTTC.

This clonotype was detected many times. CDR3 in DNA: TGTGCCAGCAACCCACAGGGACCTGAAGGCTACACCTTC. As protein: CASNPQGPEGYTF. The chain employs TRBV9 and TRBJ1-2; D is possibly TRBD1 (6 bases). Between the trimmed V and J ends, which lost 6 bases and 8 bases, there was a span of 17 bases. This CDR3 is built from 13 residues. The germline V gene has CDR1 SGDLS and CDR2 YYNGEE. Full variable domain (outside the CDR3, taken from reference TRBV9 and TRBJ1-2): DSGVTQTPKHLITATGQRVTLRCSPRSGDLSVYWYQQSLDQGLQFLIQYYNGEERAKGNILERFSAQQFPDLHSELNLSSLELGDSALYFCASNPQGPEGYTFGSGTRLTVV.

In its sample, this clonotype was seen many times. The chain carries TRBV3-1 and TRBJ2-5; the D is unclear. The ends were cut back, 5 bases at V and 5 bases at J, with 3 bases in the middle. Per germline, CDR1 LGHDT and CDR2 YNNKEL (reference sequence). CDR3 length: 10 amino acids. CDR3 sequence reads: CASSRETQYF. The CDR3 bases are TGTGCCAGCAGCAGGGAGACCCAGTACTTC.

This clonotype was observed many times. The chain combines TRBV20-1 with TRBJ2-3, with 10 bases lining up with TRBD2. V lost 6 bases to trimming and J lost 6 bases; unmatched junction nucleotides: 6. Looked up from germline, CDR1 is DFQATT and CDR2 is SNEGSKA (reference sequence). This CDR3 is 13 amino acids long. The CDR3 reads CSAPGLASDTQYF. For the CDR3, the DNA is TGCAGTGCCCCGGGACTAGCGTCGGATACGCAGTATTTT.

Ten or more counts support this clonotype. The CDR3 is CASSQERGLPFLHTQYF. CDR3 DNA: TGTGCCAGCAGCCAAGAGAGGGGGCTCCCGTTTCTACATACGCAGTATTTT. This chain uses TRBV3-1 with TRBJ2-3; 7 bases map to TRBD1. The CDR3 has 17 amino acids. With 0 bases clipped from V and 7 bases from J, the junction kept 13 bases outside the gene matches. Germline V gives CDR1 LGHDT, CDR2 YNNKEL (reference sequence).

Many counts were recorded for this clonotype. The V gene is TRBV6-5, the J gene TRBJ1-2; 9 positions match TRBD1. Germline V gene data show CDR1 as MNHEY and CDR2 as SVGAGI. CDR3 size: 14 residues. With 5 bases clipped from V and 4 bases from J, the junction kept 5 bases outside the gene matches. The CDR3 DNA reads as TGTGCCAGCAGTACCGGGACAGGGATCTATGGCTACACCTTC. Its protein product is CASSTGTGIYGYTF.

This clonotype was picked up many times. The chain employs TRBV20-1 and TRBJ2-7, with D possibly matching TRBD2 (5 bases). The CDR3 runs 17 residues. The germline gives CDR1 DFQATT, CDR2 SNEGSKA (reference sequence). V was pared by 0 bases and J by 7 bases, with 25 bases between. CDR3 residues: CSARDLGDPEGVREQYF. CDR3 coding DNA: TGCAGTGCTAGAGATCTAGGAGACCCCGAGGGAGTACGAGAGCAGTACTTC.

Of note for this clonotype: A much more abundant neighbour one base away suggests this may be a read error. The chain is built from TRBV6-5 and TRBJ2-3; TRBD1 is a possible D gene (6 bases). Germline CDR1 is MNHEY and CDR2 is SVGAGI. The CDR3 is made up of 14 amino acids. V was trimmed by 9 bases and J by 3 bases, leaving 16 bases between them. CDR3 protein: CASSPGHGTDTQYF. The CDR3 DNA follows: TGTGCCAGTTCTCCGGGACATGGGACAGATACGCAGTATTTT.

This clonotype was seen repeatedly, ten times or more. The chain uses TRBV6-5 and TRBJ2-7; D is undetermined. The CDR3 loop spans 13 amino acids. Germline V CDR1 and CDR2: MNHEY, SVGAGI. Trimming removed 6 bases from V and 9 bases from J, with 18 bases in between. CDR3 loop: CASSYLAEGGQYF. For the CDR3, the DNA is TGTGCCAGCAGCTATTTGGCCGAAGGCGGGCAGTACTTC.

This clonotype was recorded at least ten times. J is TRBJ2-3 and V is TRBV5-4, with a possible D match to TRBD2 (5 bases). The CDR3 contains 14 residues. With 4 bases removed from V and 7 bases from J, the gap between germline ends came to 16 bases. Germline assignment: CDR1 SGHNT and CDR2 YYREEE (reference sequence). CDR3 DNA sequence: TGTGCCAGCAGCCGTGGGAAGCGGTCACATACGCAGTATTTT. It translates to CASSRGKRSHTQYF. Using reference TRBV5-4 and TRBJ2-3 for the parts outside the CDR3, the full variable domain is ETGVTQSPTHLIKTRGQQVTLRCSSQSGHNTVSWYQQALGQGPQFIFQYYREEENGRGNFPPRFSGLQFPNYSSELNVNALELDDSALYLCASSRGKRSHTQYFGPGTRLTVL.

In its sample, this clonotype is medium-sized. The chain combines TRBV5-1 with TRBJ1-4, with 7 bases matching TRBD1. This CDR3 has 14 residues. Germline V gene lookup returns CDR1 SGHRS and CDR2 YFSETQ. The V gene end was trimmed by 5 bases and the J gene end by 2 bases; junction bases not matched to a gene: 3. CDR3 nucleotide sequence: TGCGCCAGCAGACCGGACAGGACTAATGAAAAACTGTTTTTT. It specifies CASRPDRTNEKLFF. The whole variable domain, filled in from reference TRBV5-1 and TRBJ1-4, reads KAGVTQTPRYLIKTRGQQVTLSCSPISGHRSVSWYQQTPGQGLQFLFEYFSETQRNKGNFPGRFSGRQFSNSRSEMNVSTLELGDSALYLCASRPDRTNEKLFFGSGTQLSVL.

This clonotype was recorded at least ten times. The CDR3, as DNA: TGCAGTGCTAGAGATCCGGGCTGGAACACTGAAGCTTTCTTT. It is translated as CSARDPGWNTEAFF. The chain combines TRBV20-1 with TRBJ1-1; no clear D. Germline V gene sequence: CDR1 DFQATT, CDR2 SNEGSKA (reference sequence). V was shortened by 0 bases and J by 1 base, with 9 bases between the two germline ends. The CDR3 loop spans 14 amino acids.

This clonotype has at least ten counts. This sequence joins TRBV5-6 and TRBJ1-2; D call uncertain. Trimming took off 0 bases at V and 4 bases at J, with 10 bases between the two ends. Germline V gene lookup returns CDR1 SGHDT and CDR2 YYEEEE. The CDR3 sequence is 14 residues long. For the CDR3, the DNA is TGTGCCAGCAGCTTGGGGAGCAGGTTCTATGGCTACACCTTC. Amino acid sequence: CASSLGSRFYGYTF.

This clonotype was picked up many times. The genes are TRBV11-2 and TRBJ2-1, with TRBD2 matching over 11 bases. Germline V lookup: CDR1 SGHAT, CDR2 FQNNGV. V dropped 2 bases and J dropped 6; count of bases not matched to a gene: 6. The CDR3 runs to 16 residues. The CDR3 loop reads CASSLRASGGFNEQFF. The CDR3 DNA reads as TGTGCCAGCAGCTTAAGGGCTAGCGGGGGGTTCAATGAGCAGTTCTTC.

This clonotype was seen repeatedly, ten times or more. The rearrangement links TRBV18 to TRBJ2-1; the match to TRBD2 covers 8 bases. The germline V gene has CDR1 KGHSH and CDR2 LQKENI. With V trimmed by 0 bases and J by 5 bases, 6 bases remained unmatched. This CDR3 spans 16 amino acids. The CDR3 nucleotides read TGTGCCAGCTCACCACCCCTAGCGGGTTTCGACAATGAGCAGTTCTTC. Translation gives CASSPPLAGFDNEQFF.

This clonotype was seen repeatedly, ten times or more. This chain uses TRBV12-3 or TRBV12-4 with TRBJ2-5; no firm D call. CDR3 length: 11 residues. The V end lost 5 bases, the J end lost 4 bases, and 5 bases lay between the germline ends. CDR3 nucleotide sequence: TGTGCCAGCAGTATGTCAGAGACCCAGTACTTC. This sequence encodes CASSMSETQYF.

This clonotype was observed many times. This CDR3 reads CASSWGQTMNTEAFF. CDR3 bases: TGCGCCAGCAGCTGGGGACAGACTATGAACACTGAAGCTTTCTTT. The V gene is TRBV5-1, the J gene TRBJ1-1, with 7 bases aligning to TRBD1. Trimming at V came to 3 bases and at J to 0 bases, leaving 5 bases not matched to a gene. This CDR3 region has 15 residues. CDR1 and CDR2 from the germline V gene are SGHRS and YFSETQ. Full variable domain (rest looked up from reference TRBV5-1 and TRBJ1-1): KAGVTQTPRYLIKTRGQQVTLSCSPISGHRSVSWYQQTPGQGLQFLFEYFSETQRNKGNFPGRFSGRQFSNSRSEMNVSTLELGDSALYLCASSWGQTMNTEAFFGQGTRLTVV.

The sample holds many counts of this clonotype. The rearrangement joins TRBV15 to TRBJ2-1, with TRBD2 as a possible D gene (7 bases). V was trimmed by 0 bases and J by 10 bases, leaving 16 bases between them. The CDR3 contains 15 residues. CDR1 is LNHNV and CDR2 is YYDKDF in the germline V gene (reference sequence). CDR3 sequence: CATSRDLAGAGEQFF. CDR3 DNA: TGTGCCACCAGCAGAGATTTGGCGGGGGCAGGGGAGCAGTTCTTC.

This clonotype has a count of ten or more. This sequence joins TRBV3-1 and TRBJ1-1, with D tentatively TRBD1 (5 bases). V was clipped by 2 bases and J by 1 base, with 11 bases between them. CDR1 and CDR2 from the germline V gene are LGHDT and YNNKEL (reference sequence). The CDR3 totals 15 residues. The CDR3 DNA is TGTGCCAGCAGCCAAAGCGGCGGGGGGAACACTGAAGCTTTCTTT. This translates into CASSQSGGGNTEAFF.

The sample holds many counts of this clonotype. The chain carries TRBV6-6 and TRBJ2-3, with 7 nucleotides matching TRBD1. The germline gives CDR1 MNHNY, CDR2 SVGAGI (reference sequence). J gave up 0 bases and V 1 base, and 4 bases lay outside the gene matches. This CDR3 region has 16 residues. The CDR3 is CASSYWTGRSTDTQYF. The DNA of the CDR3 is TGTGCCAGCAGTTACTGGACAGGACGTAGCACAGATACGCAGTATTTT.

At least ten counts were recorded for this clonotype. This chain connects TRBV6-5 to TRBJ2-1; 7 nucleotides agree with TRBD1. CDR1 is MNHEY, CDR2 SVGAGI, per germline. This CDR3 is built from 17 residues. Trimming at V came to 0 bases and at J to 2 bases, leaving 7 bases not matched to a gene. CDR3 in DNA: TGTGCCAGCAGTTACTCGAAGTCAGGGGGAACCTACAATGAGCAGTTCTTC. Translating it yields CASSYSKSGGTYNEQFF.

The table lists this clonotype with many counts. The chain is built from TRBV27 and TRBJ1-6; D is possibly TRBD1 (5 bases). The CDR3 runs 14 residues. V lost 4 bases, J lost 7 bases, and 11 bases lay in between. Germline CDR1 is MNHEY and CDR2 is SMNVEV (reference sequence). The chain's CDR3 is CASSWGRLNSPLHF. The CDR3 DNA is TGTGCCAGCAGTTGGGGCAGGCTCAATTCACCCCTCCACTTT.

Within the sample, this clonotype is medium-sized. This sequence joins TRBV9 and TRBJ1-2; D is unresolved. Trimming removed 0 bases at V and 7 bases at J, with 16 bases between. The CDR3 consists of 15 residues. CDR1 SGDLS and CDR2 YYNGEE come from the germline V gene. The CDR3 protein is CASSVAQEGARGYTF. CDR3 bases: TGTGCCAGCAGCGTAGCTCAAGAGGGAGCGCGTGGCTACACCTTC.

The sample holds many counts of this clonotype. The chain has TRBV5-1 and TRBJ2-7, with 11 nucleotides matching TRBD2. CDR3 length: 15 residues. Per the germline V gene, CDR1 is SGHRS and CDR2 is YFSETQ. Trimming at V came to 3 bases and at J to 5 bases, leaving 7 bases not matched to a gene. CDR3 protein: CASSSYSGRVDEQYF. The CDR3 DNA reads TGCGCCAGCAGCTCCTATAGCGGGAGGGTCGACGAGCAGTACTTC. Supplemented by reference TRBV5-1 and TRBJ2-7, the full variable domain reads KAGVTQTPRYLIKTRGQQVTLSCSPISGHRSVSWYQQTPGQGLQFLFEYFSETQRNKGNFPGRFSGRQFSNSRSEMNVSTLELGDSALYLCASSSYSGRVDEQYFGPGTRLTVT.

This clonotype appeared many times. This sequence joins TRBV7-2 and TRBJ2-1; D ambiguous. Per germline, CDR1 SGHTA and CDR2 FQGNSA. CDR3 length: 12 amino acids. V shed 5 bases and J shed 5 bases, with 7 bases lying between them. DNA of the CDR3: TGTGCCAGCAGCCCCAGTCACAATGAGCAGTTCTTC. Translated: CASSPSHNEQFF.

By share, this clonotype counts as medium-sized. J is TRBJ1-4 and V is TRBV29-1, with D possibly matching TRBD1 (6 bases). Looked up from germline, CDR1 is SQVTM and CDR2 is ANQGSEA. The CDR3 loop spans 14 amino acids. V lost 7 bases and J lost 5, with 17 bases in between. The DNA for the CDR3 is TGCAGCGCTAAGAAGGCCGGGACAAATGAAAAACTGTTTTTT. Translating gives CSAKKAGTNEKLFF.

This clonotype appeared many times. The V call is TRBV20-1, the J call TRBJ2-3; TRBD2 is a possible D gene (5 bases). Per the germline V gene, CDR1 is DFQATT and CDR2 is SNEGSKA (reference sequence). Trimming stripped 6 bases from V and 6 bases from J, with 19 bases between. The CDR3 loop spans 14 amino acids. The CDR3 bases are TGCAGTGCGCTTACCTGGACTGGCCCGGATACGCAGTATTTT. Protein product: CSALTWTGPDTQYF.